Listed here are 22 T cell receptor beta chains from one sample, sequenced in a study of T-cell reconstitution after alpha-beta-depleted transplantation in children. During its preparation, the TCRbeta library received unique molecular identifiers. Using its own MiXCR run on the PCR reads, TCRdb lists one record per CDR3 protein. The table has 200,000 or so distinct CDR3 sequences, roughly 6.3% seen once. This specimen consisted of PBMCs, obtained before TCRalphabeta/CD19-depleted stem cell transplant. The source of these receptors is a girl under two years old with combined immunodeficiency, due to receive a stem cell transplant.

This clonotype was observed once. Since a much larger clone is just one base distant, this may be a read error. The chain carries TRBV7-2 and TRBJ2-6; TRBD1 might be the D (6 bases). This CDR3 spans 17 amino acids. Germline CDR1 SGHTA, CDR2 FQGNSA. The CDR3 loop is CASSLKGESSRANVLTF. The DNA for the CDR3 is TGTGCCAGCAGCTTAAAGGGGGAGAGCTCTCGGGCCAACGTCCTGACTTTC.

This clonotype has a count of ten or more. V gene TRBV20-1 combines with J gene TRBJ2-1; 7 bases match TRBD2. The CDR3 consists of 14 residues. The J segment lost 0 bases and the V segment lost 2 bases, leaving 1 base of the junction unmatched. Germline V gives CDR1 DFQATT, CDR2 SNEGSKA (reference sequence). The CDR3 protein is CSARIAGSYNEQFF. CDR3 nucleotides: TGCAGTGCTAGAATAGCGGGCTCCTACAATGAGCAGTTCTTC.

This clonotype appeared many times. This chain connects TRBV5-8 to TRBJ1-1, with D possibly being TRBD1 (5 bases). Germline loops: CDR1 SGHTS, CDR2 YDEGEE. The CDR3 has 13 amino acids. V was cut by 7 bases and J by 1 base, with 11 bases left in between. The CDR3 bases are TGTGCCAGCCGCGTTAGGGGGAACACTGAAGCTTTCTTT. As protein: CASRVRGNTEAFF.

This clonotype has ten or more counts. The V gene is TRBV18, the J gene TRBJ2-4, with D unresolved. Germline CDR1 KGHSH, CDR2 LQKENI. There are 11 residues in the CDR3. Trimming shortened V by 3 bases and J by 6 bases, and 3 bases separated the two germline ends. For the CDR3, the DNA is TGTGCCAGCTCACCCTCAAACATTCAGTACTTC. It specifies CASSPSNIQYF.

This clonotype was recorded many times. This chain links TRBV28 with TRBJ1-2; D gene uncertain. The CDR3 covers 13 residues. From germline, CDR1 is MDHEN and CDR2 SYDVKM. The germline V and J ends were trimmed by 3 bases and 1 base, with 6 bases remaining between them. The CDR3 sequence: CASSFRYNYGYTF. The DNA of the CDR3 is TGTGCCAGCAGTTTTAGATATAACTATGGCTACACCTTC.

The rearrangement links TRBV6-2 or TRBV6-3 to TRBJ2-5; tentative D call: TRBD2 (7 bases). Trimming removed 4 bases from V and 5 bases from J, with 20 bases in between. CDR3 length: 16 amino acids. Germline V gene sequence: CDR1 MNHEY, CDR2 SVGEGT. The CDR3 region is CASSFDGGLPPETQYF. For the CDR3, the DNA is TGTGCCAGCAGTTTCGACGGGGGGCTCCCCCCCGAGACCCAGTACTTC.

The sample holds many counts of this clonotype. The chain uses TRBV7-8 and TRBJ2-5; D call uncertain. CDR3 size: 16 residues. In germline, CDR1 is SGHVS, CDR2 FQNEAQ. V lost 4 bases and J 4 bases, leaving 19 bases between the germline ends. CDR3 sequence: CASSSTPLGRRETQYF. CDR3 DNA sequence: TGTGCCAGCAGCTCGACCCCGCTAGGCAGGAGAGAGACCCAGTACTTC. The full variable domain, in which reference TRBV7-8 and TRBJ2-5 provide the parts outside the CDR3, is GAGVSQSPRYKVAKRGQDVALRCDPISGHVSLFWYQQALGQGPEFLTYFQNEAQLDKSGLPSDRFFAERPEGSVSTLKIQRTQQEDSAVYLCASSSTPLGRRETQYFGPGTRLLVL.

This clonotype was observed at least ten times. The chain is built from TRBV29-1 and TRBJ2-7; D ambiguous. From germline, CDR1 is SQVTM and CDR2 ANQGSEA. The CDR3 covers 13 residues. Between the trimmed V and J ends, which lost 4 bases and 2 bases, there was a span of 12 bases. CDR3 in amino acids: CSVVSQQTYEQYF. The CDR3 coding sequence is TGCAGCGTTGTGTCCCAACAAACCTACGAGCAGTACTTC.

This clonotype has more than one count but fewer than ten. The chain carries TRBV24-1 and TRBJ2-7; 7 nucleotides align to TRBD2. From germline, CDR1 is KGHDR and CDR2 SFDVKD. There are 12 residues in the CDR3. Germline trimming cut 2 bases from V and 10 bases from J; bases unmatched to any gene: 4. CDR3 in DNA: TGTGCCACCAGTGATTACCGCGGGAGCCAGTACTTC. This gives the protein CATSDYRGSQYF.

At least ten counts were recorded for this clonotype. The chain is built from TRBV20-1 and TRBJ2-5; 12 nucleotides agree with TRBD2. Germline V gives CDR1 DFQATT, CDR2 SNEGSKA (reference sequence). The CDR3 contains 14 residues. J was trimmed by 2 bases and V by 4 bases; bases with no gene match: 2. CDR3 nucleotide sequence: TGCAGTGCTACTGGACTAGCGGGGCAAGAGACCCAGTACTTC. It encodes CSATGLAGQETQYF.

This clonotype was counted many times. The chain uses TRBV5-6 and TRBJ2-1; a possible D gene is TRBD2 (6 bases). This CDR3 is 13 amino acids long. With 3 bases removed from V and 7 bases from J, the gap between germline ends came to 11 bases. The germline V gene encodes CDR1 SGHDT and CDR2 YYEEEE. CDR3 DNA sequence: TGTGCCAGCAGCTGGAGGGAAGGGAATGAGCAGTTCTTC. Its protein is CASSWREGNEQFF.

The CDR3: CASIGFRGVGNEQFF. The CDR3 coding sequence is TGTGCCAGCATCGGGTTCAGGGGCGTCGGCAATGAGCAGTTCTTC. V gene TRBV28 combines with J gene TRBJ2-1; perhaps TRBD1 as D (6 bases). Germline V gene data show CDR1 as MDHEN and CDR2 as SYDVKM. The V and J ends lost 7 bases and 6 bases respectively, with 19 bases between them. There are 15 residues in the CDR3.

The sample holds many counts of this clonotype. This chain uses TRBV4-2 with TRBJ2-7, with 7 nucleotides matching TRBD2. The CDR3 runs 16 residues. Trimming removed 0 bases from V and 3 bases from J; junction bases left unmatched: 8. In germline, CDR1 is LGHNA, CDR2 YNFKEQ. In DNA, the CDR3 is TGTGCCAGCAGCCAAGATCTAGCGGAAGGGGTCTACGAGCAGTACTTC. Protein product: CASSQDLAEGVYEQYF.

This clonotype was observed many times. The chain is built from TRBV28 and TRBJ2-3; the match to TRBD2 covers 10 bases. J was trimmed by 7 bases and V by 2 bases; bases with no gene match: 9. The CDR3 spans 16 residues. Germline-derived CDR1 and CDR2 are MDHEN and SYDVKM. This chain's CDR3 is CASSLGWASGGYTQYF. The CDR3 coding sequence is TGTGCCAGCAGTTTAGGCTGGGCTAGCGGGGGATATACGCAGTATTTT. The entire variable domain, with the rest obtained from reference TRBV28 and TRBJ2-3, is as follows: DVKVTQSSRYLVKRTGEKVFLECVQDMDHENMFWYRQDPGLGLRLIYFSYDVKMKEKGDIPEGYSVSREKKERFSLILESASTNQTSMYLCASSLGWASGGYTQYFGPGTRLTVL.

This clonotype was recorded many times. The V and J genes are TRBV5-1 and TRBJ2-1; 9 bases are a match to TRBD2. This CDR3 has 17 residues. In germline, CDR1 is SGHRS, CDR2 YFSETQ. The trim removed 0 bases at V and 0 bases at J, leaving 4 bases unmatched. CDR3 loop: CASSLVLAGNSYNEQFF. In DNA form, the CDR3 reads TGCGCCAGCAGCTTGGTACTAGCGGGTAACTCCTACAATGAGCAGTTCTTC.

This clonotype was seen ten or more times. V gene TRBV7-6 combines with J gene TRBJ2-3; 9 nucleotides align to TRBD2. Per the germline V gene, CDR1 is SGHVS and CDR2 is FNYEAQ. This CDR3 contains 18 residues. The V gene end was trimmed by 5 bases and the J gene end by 2 bases; junction bases not matched to a gene: 14. The CDR3 spells CASSRRLAEAYYTDTQYF. CDR3 sequence (DNA): TGTGCCAGCAGCCGCCGACTAGCGGAGGCATATTACACAGATACGCAGTATTTT.

Ten or more counts support this clonotype. The chain recombines TRBV4-1 with TRBJ1-1; D not resolved. Deletions cut 4 bases from V and 6 bases from J, with 24 bases between. The CDR3 runs 17 residues. The germline CDR1 and CDR2 sequences are MGHRA and YSYEKL. This CDR3 reads CASSRFSRVPLDPEAFF. CDR3 DNA sequence: TGCGCCAGCAGCCGATTTTCAAGGGTCCCTTTGGACCCTGAAGCTTTCTTT.

The rearrangement uses TRBV24-1 and TRBJ2-1, with 9 bases aligning to TRBD1. Trimming at V came to 12 bases and at J to 6 bases, leaving 8 bases not matched to a gene. Germline assignment: CDR1 KGHDR and CDR2 SFDVKD. The length of the CDR3 is 13 residues. The CDR3 spells CASSGTGSNEQFF. Written as DNA, the CDR3 is TGTGCCTCGTCGGGGACAGGGAGCAATGAGCAGTTCTTC.

Only a few counts were recorded for this clonotype. V gene TRBV29-1 combines with J gene TRBJ2-1; 7 positions agree with TRBD2. Per germline, CDR1 SQVTM and CDR2 ANQGSEA. The CDR3 is 16 residues long. V shed 1 base and J 1 base; nucleotides not matched to a gene: 7. CDR3 residues: CSVEGGTKRSYNEQFF. The CDR3 DNA sequence: TGCAGCGTTGAAGGCGGGACTAAAAGATCCTACAATGAGCAGTTCTTC.

This clonotype was seen many times. V usage is TRBV6-2 or TRBV6-3 and J usage is TRBJ1-5, with a possible D match to TRBD1 (5 bases). The CDR3 is made up of 14 amino acids. The ends were cut back, 5 bases at V and 4 bases at J, with 12 bases in the middle. Germline lookup yields CDR1 MNHEY and CDR2 SVGEGT. CDR3 nucleotides: TGTGCCAGCAGTAGGGGACTCGAGAATCAGCCCCAGCATTTT. Amino acid sequence: CASSRGLENQPQHF.

This clonotype was counted ten times or more. The chain is built from TRBV6-1 and TRBJ1-1; TRBD1 is a possible D gene (5 bases). V lost 3 bases to trimming and J lost 4 bases, with 21 bases between them. This CDR3 comprises 17 residues. Germline assignment: CDR1 MNHNS and CDR2 SASEGT. CDR3 coding DNA: TGTGCCAGCAGTGACGCGGGGGGAAATCTGGGACGCACTGAAGCTTTCTTT. This gives the protein CASSDAGGNLGRTEAFF.

This clonotype was observed at least ten times. The genes are TRBV6-2 or TRBV6-3 and TRBJ2-7, with 14 nucleotides matching TRBD2. Trimming took 0 bases from V and 3 from J; bases not matched to a gene: 7. The CDR3 length is 18 residues. From germline, CDR1 is MNHEY and CDR2 SVGEGT. The CDR3 protein is CASSYSGLAGAGYYEQYF. In DNA, the CDR3 is TGTGCCAGCAGTTACTCGGGACTAGCGGGAGCGGGTTACTACGAGCAGTACTTC.